Detailed here is one T cell receptor (beta chain). Antigen unknown. The sample originates from a study of T-cell memory formation after mild COVID-19. Overall study findings and caveats: Contracting clones, day 15 to 85, had balanced CD4/CD8, and later expanders favored CD4+.

Germline V gives CDR1 SGHRS, CDR2 YFSETQ. The CDR3 covers 14 residues. V trimming: 4 bases; J trimming: 3 bases; junction bases outside the gene matches: 5. From the 5' RACE reads, TCRdb called clonotypes with MiXCR, one entry per CDR3 protein. The sample has fewer than 300,000 distinct CDR3 sequences; more than 15% are singletons. The clonotype comes from a man between 18 and 29 years old who had mild COVID-19 (a few samples of this study predate the infection). Cell type and time point are not known. The sequencing sample was made of PBMCs or a T cell subset sorted from them (not recorded which). The chain uses TRBV5-1 and TRBJ2-7, with 9 bases identical to TRBD1. The CDR3: CASSTGTGIYEQYF. The CDR3 DNA is TGCGCCAGCAGCACCGGGACAGGGATCTACGAGCAGTACTTC.